This TCR beta chain stems from a study of CD8+CD57+ T cells in acquired aplastic anemia. Regarding this clonotype: This sequence may be a read error, since a much larger clone differs from it by one base.

The use of genomic DNA as template underpinned the TCR beta VDJ and CDR3 profiling. In TCRdb, the reads were re-called with MiXCR into one record per CDR3 protein. The repertoire consists of roughly 170,000 distinct CDR3 sequences, with around 50% occurring once and the leading ten covering 10% to 15%. CDR1 SGDLS and CDR2 YYNGEE come from the germline V gene. The CDR3 totals 16 residues. Flow cytometry had shown expanded CD8+CD57+ cells in the patients chosen for sequencing. Patient blood was sampled before any therapy had been received. The receptor was isolated from a human donor with aplastic anemia. Sequencing was done on a sample of sorted CD4+, CD8+, or CD8+CD57+ T cells (not recorded which) from PBMCs. The gene calls are TRBV9 and TRBJ2-5; either TRBD1 or TRBD2 may fit D (5 bases each). The CDR3 DNA reads TGTGCCAGCAGCGCCGGGACCGACCAAAACCAAGAGACCCGGTACTTC. As protein: CASSAGTDQNQETRYF.